This T cell receptor (beta chain) was recorded in a study of T-cell reconstitution after alpha-beta-depleted transplantation in children. Preparation of the TCRbeta library used unique molecular identifiers. One entry per CDR3 protein, called by TCRdb with MiXCR from the PCR reads. The data show hundreds of thousands of distinct CDR3 sequences, about an eighth seen once. Trimming took 5 bases from V and 0 from J; bases not matched to a gene: 8. Germline assignment: CDR1 DFQATT and CDR2 SNEGSKA (reference sequence). This CDR3 comprises 15 residues. This clonotype was seen many times. This sequence originates from a girl aged 2 to 10 with congenital amegakaryocytic thrombocytopenia, due to receive a stem cell transplant. The chain carries TRBV20-1 and TRBJ2-7; TRBD1 aligns across 9 bases. The starting material was PBMCs, obtained before TCRalphabeta/CD19-depleted stem cell transplant. The CDR3 region is CSAVTGGQLSYEQYF. The DNA of the CDR3 is TGCAGTGCTGTTACAGGGGGCCAGCTCTCCTACGAGCAGTACTTC.